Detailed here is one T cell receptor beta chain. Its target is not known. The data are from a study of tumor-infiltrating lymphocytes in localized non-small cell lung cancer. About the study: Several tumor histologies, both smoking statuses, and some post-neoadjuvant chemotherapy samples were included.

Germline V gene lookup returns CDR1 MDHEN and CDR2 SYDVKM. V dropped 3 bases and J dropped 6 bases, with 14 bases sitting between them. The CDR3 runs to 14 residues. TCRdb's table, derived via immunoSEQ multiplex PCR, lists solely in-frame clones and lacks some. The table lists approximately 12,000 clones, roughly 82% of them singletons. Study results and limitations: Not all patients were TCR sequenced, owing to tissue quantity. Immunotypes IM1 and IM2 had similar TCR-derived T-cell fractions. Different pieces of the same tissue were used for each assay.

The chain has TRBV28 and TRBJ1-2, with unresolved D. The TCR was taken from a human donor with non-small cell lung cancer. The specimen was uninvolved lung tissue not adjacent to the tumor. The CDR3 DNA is TGTGCCAGCAGTTTGTCTATCGGGTGGGATGGCTACACCTTC. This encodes CASSLSIGWDGYTF.